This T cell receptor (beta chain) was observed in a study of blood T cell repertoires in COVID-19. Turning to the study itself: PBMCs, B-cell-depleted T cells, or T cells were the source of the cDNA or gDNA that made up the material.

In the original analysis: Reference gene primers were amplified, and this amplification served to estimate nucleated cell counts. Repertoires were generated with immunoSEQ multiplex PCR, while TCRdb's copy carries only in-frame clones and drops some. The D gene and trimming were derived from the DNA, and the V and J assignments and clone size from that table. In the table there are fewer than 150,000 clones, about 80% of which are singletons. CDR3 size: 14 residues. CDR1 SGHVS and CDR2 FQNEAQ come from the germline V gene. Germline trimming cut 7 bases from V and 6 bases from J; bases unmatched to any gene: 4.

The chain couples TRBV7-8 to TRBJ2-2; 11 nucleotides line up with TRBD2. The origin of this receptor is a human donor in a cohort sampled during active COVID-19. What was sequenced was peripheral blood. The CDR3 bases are TGTGCCAGCAAGGGTAGCGGGGGGGCCGGGGAGCTGTTTTTT. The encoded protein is CASKGSGGAGELFF.